This T cell receptor (beta chain) was sequenced in a study of cytomegalovirus exposure and HLA in healthy donors (dated by TCRdb to about 2017). Looking at the study overall: An earlier analysis of some 550 of the donors reported more than 250 Gb of sequence data and around 110 million unique TCR beta sequences from 150 million to 200 million T cells. An early release covering approximately 600 HLA-typed donors comprised roughly 300 gigabases of sequencing data and 65 million to 100 million unique TCR sequences. The genetic ancestry cluster associated with self-reported Caucasian donors included over 65% of the approximately 400 genotyped donors. The study was designed to test whether signatures of past pathogen exposure could be identified by cataloging public T cell receptors. The T cell repertoires of several hundred subjects were profiled by immunosequencing and related to cytomegalovirus serostatus. A separate validation cohort of roughly 130 different subjects was used in addition to the roughly 670-subject first cohort. The study combined high-throughput TCR immunosequencing, statistical association of individual TCRs with disease status, and machine learning to predict cytomegalovirus infection status. A later analysis re-examined previously published TCR beta repertoires from roughly 650 donors and added high-resolution HLA genotyping to investigate patterns of TCR occurrence. In the later analysis, no new phenotypic data were used to find candidate immune exposures; instead, reliance was placed on TCR beta sequences and their occurrence across donors. To decide whether each TCR beta V gene segment behaved as functional or pseudogenic, an earlier analysis of some 600 of the donors relied on high-throughput TCR beta sequencing. Donor age, sex, ethnicity and CMV serostatus were collected together with the repertoire data. In a later genetic analysis, genome-wide SNP genotypes for 398 of the 666 donors were used, and that subset was treated as a discovery cohort. All discovery cohort repertoires had been generated on a single sequencing platform. HLA typing covered class I and class II loci at four-digit resolution. Typing coverage varied by locus: about 629-640 donors for A, B, C, DRB1 and DQB1; approximately 500 for DQA1; more than 600 for DPA1; around 490 for DPB1. Because of strong linkage in the cohort, 5 or 6 DR-DQ haplotypes were treated as single units for association and clustering. On average, roughly 200,000 unique TCR beta nucleotide sequences were sequenced per donor among a few hundred genotyped donors of the cohort, with about 17% of those sequences being non-productive. Overall study results and their limits: The authors suggested that the approach could potentially be extended to other disease states and immunological phenotypes. Broadly in line with IMGT annotations, most TCR beta V segments showed up in productive rearrangements about 90% or about 30% of the time in an earlier analysis of 450 to 600 of the donors. At a false discovery rate of 0.05, a later analysis linked approximately 18,000 TCR beta sequences to specific HLA alleles. Cytomegalovirus status was reported to be diagnosed by the classifier with high specificity and sensitivity in both the original and validation cohorts. Because the 87-base-pair reads could not distinguish some IMGT-functional V segments, including TRBV6-2 and TRBV6-3, those segments were excluded. A cluster of highly shared sequence variants was judged likely to be a technical artifact of the sequencing pipeline. Fewer than 20 rarely observed V segments, including chromosome 9 orphons, were excluded from the earlier analysis of several hundred of the donors because counts were too low. In a later analysis, TCR association rates were found to vary across HLA loci, with the most associated TCRs seen for DRB1 alleles and the fewest for HLA-C alleles. A further reported finding was that TCR beta sequences accurately predicted the HLA-A and HLA-B alleles for most subjects in the first cohort. A total of around 150 TCR beta chains were listed by the study as associated with cytomegalovirus. Across donors, most TCR sequences were observed very rarely, whereas some public TCRs were present in many individuals. This cohort had only TCR beta chains sequenced, and the lack of alpha or paired-chain data limited which features could be detected. A later genetic analysis associated a missense DCLRE1C variant with V-gene and J-gene trimming of TCR beta chains, and an independent cohort replicated the association. According to a later genetic analysis, donors in an Asian-associated ancestry cluster had fewer N-insertions in productive TCRs than the approximately 630-donor mean. Correlated functional status among segregating V segments might be attributable to linkage disequilibrium, but an unknown experimental factor could not be ruled out. Compared with equally common non-associated chains, HLA-associated TCR beta chains in a later analysis were more clonally expanded and had lower generation probabilities. Assigning TCR associations to individual alleles was difficult when HLA alleles, especially DR and DQ, strongly co-occurred. A later analysis found that most CMV-associated TCR beta chains appeared HLA-restricted, with HLA associations seemingly driven largely by CMV exposure. Because HLA typing was missing for some donors at each locus, association tests included only the typed subset. A later analysis reported that several top co-occurrence clusters appeared linked to parvovirus B19, influenza, CMV and Epstein-Barr virus. Presence/absence analyses assumed roughly uniform sequencing depth across donors, an assumption that may not hold. In vitro tests confirmed that a few of the cytomegalovirus-associated TCR beta chains recognize cytomegalovirus antigens. For the cohort, immune exposure information was limited to CMV serostatus.

The cohort was made up of under 800 healthy bone marrow donors. All cohort members were sampled while nominally healthy, although unrecorded immune exposures were likely present. The donor tested CMV seronegative and was one of the 352 seronegative cohort members. Each donor provided a peripheral blood sample, and peripheral blood mononuclear cells were used for TCR beta sequencing. The Qiagen DNeasy Blood Extraction Kit was used to extract genomic DNA from the blood cell samples. From a lookup of the germline V gene, CDR1 and CDR2 are SGHTA and FQGNSA. V loses 0 bases of germline sequence and J loses 1 base, and the interval between the two ends is 10 bases. CDR3 length: 16 amino acids, cysteine to phenylalanine. Of the read, only the CDR3 DNA is kept; its 48 bases are in frame from base 1. Library construction relied on the immunoSEQ multiplex PCR assay. For the multiplex PCR, a mixture combining 60 forward primers for TCR Vbeta segments and 13 reverse primers for TCR Jbeta segments was used. A multiplex PCR assay on genomic DNA amplified the CDR3 region of rearranged TCR beta genes. The amplified TCR beta libraries were sequenced on the Illumina HiSeq System as 87-base-pair reads. From the authors' description of their analysis: Across the 670 or so repertoires, a later analysis counted tens of millions of unique TCR beta chains, 9 million to 14 million of which were shared by at least two donors. To remove PCR and sequencing errors, raw reads were error-corrected and collapsed into unique sequences using a nearest-neighbor algorithm that merged closely related sequences. To assign V, D and J gene segments, CDR3 sequences were aligned to IMGT reference sequences. For a sequence to be retained, a match of at least six nucleotides was required to both a V gene segment and a J gene segment. Rearrangements were classified as productive when the CDR3 lacked stop codons and remained in frame with V and J, and all other rearrangements were classified as non-productive. Following IMGT convention, CDR3 was defined as the stretch from the second conserved V-encoded cysteine to the conserved J-encoded phenylalanine. The earlier analysis of about 610 of the donors excluded sequences that lacked an unambiguous match to a single V gene segment. In an earlier analysis of some 590 of the donors, V segments were called functional above 56.7% productive rearrangements and were called segregating when the between-donor standard deviation exceeded 5%. A statistical classification framework was developed to diagnose cytomegalovirus status using the catalog of TCR beta chain sequences. In a later analysis, TCR nucleotide sequences were compared against IMGT/GENE-DB human TR gene sequences so that V and J genes could be assigned. The TCRdist pipeline was used in a later analysis to assign CDR3 sequences and most-parsimonious VDJ recombination scenarios. In a later analysis, each TCR beta chain was defined by its CDR3 amino acid sequence together with its V-gene family, and reads lacking a unique V-gene family were excluded. A later analysis removed roughly 590 highly shared, low-generation-probability nucleotide sequences to deal with suspected cross-contamination and a sequencing artifact. For each public chain, a later analysis derived a clonal expansion index from normalized ranks of inferred template counts within each repertoire. In a later analysis, generation probabilities were computed with a VDJ recombination model fitted to out-of-frame rearrangements, and the resulting probabilities were checked against IGoR. Hypergeometric tests were used in a later analysis to score TCR-TCR, TCR-HLA and TCR-CMV co-occurrence, with a repertoire-size bias correction applied to the TCR pairs. To estimate false discovery rates, a later analysis permuted the HLA or CMV assignments 20 times. A later analysis grouped co-occurring TCRs with DBSCAN, adding TCRdist sequence similarity when clustering within HLA-allele-positive subsets. For co-occurrence clustering, repertoires with fewer than 30,000 or more than 120,000 public chains were excluded, along with five repertoires with anomalous nucleotide sharing. What TCRdb holds here is the immuneACCESS table cut down to in-frame rearrangements. Part of the clones is not present; checked against another copy, under half of the missing clones reflect an unresolved V gene, and the others are unexplained. Clonal size and the V and J genes are those of that table, whereas D and trimming came from the DNA. The sample table shows 200,000 to 300,000 clones, and approximately 85% are seen once. The top ten hold 0.2% to 0.25% of the sample.

Details on this clone: Its antigen is currently not known. Base quality data are lacking; no much larger clone is found one base away.

Sequences were obtained from PBMCs. The sequence was collected from a girl aged 2 to 9 in good health and CMV-seronegative. Recombination linked TRBV7-2 to TRBJ2-1, with a tentative D gene TRBD1 over 5 matching bases. For the CDR3, the sequence is CASSLAGLVSYNEQFF. The nucleotide sequence reads TGTGCCAGCAGCTTAGCGGGGCTGGTATCCTACAATGAGCAGTTCTTC.